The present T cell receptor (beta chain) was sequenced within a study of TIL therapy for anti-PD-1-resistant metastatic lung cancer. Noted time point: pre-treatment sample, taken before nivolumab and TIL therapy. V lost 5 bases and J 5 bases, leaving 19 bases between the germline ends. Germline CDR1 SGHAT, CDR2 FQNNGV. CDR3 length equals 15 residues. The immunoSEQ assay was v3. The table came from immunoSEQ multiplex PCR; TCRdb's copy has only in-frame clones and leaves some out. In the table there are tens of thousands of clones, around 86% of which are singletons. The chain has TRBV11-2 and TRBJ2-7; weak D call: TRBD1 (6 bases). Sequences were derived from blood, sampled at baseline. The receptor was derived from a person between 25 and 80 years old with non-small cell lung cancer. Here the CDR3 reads CASSLSPDRFHEQYF. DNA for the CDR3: TGTGCCAGCAGCCTATCCCCTGACAGGTTCCACGAGCAGTACTTC.